One sample yielded the 2 T cell receptor beta chains listed below, sequenced in a study of tumor-infiltrating lymphocytes in primary liver carcinoma listed by TCRdb under 2017. Sequencing took place on an Illumina HiSeq 2500. Using a constant-region primer and ProtoScript II reverse transcriptase, TCRbeta-specific cDNA was reverse-transcribed from roughly 500 ng total RNA. TCRbeta libraries were built with three nested multiplex PCR rounds, a slightly modified ARM-PCR procedure. Multiplex TRBV1-TRBV30 forward primers and a Cbeta reverse primer were used in the first two PCR rounds, each of which was run for around 10 cycles. In TCRdb, the public reads were trimmed at Q25 with fastp and aligned with MiXCR, with productive beta chains retained. When rows share a CDR3 protein, they turn into one entry using the most common DNA and genes. A total of approximately 330,000 distinct CDR3 sequences appear in this sample, almost 65% of them only once. 5.5% to 8% of the sample is held by the ten biggest clonotypes.

Blood RNA was extracted from unsorted whole blood using TRIzol reagent, and germline DNA was obtained with the DNeasy Blood & Tissue kit. Sample: peripheral blood. The receptors were gathered from a man aged 35-49 years with primary liver carcinoma and hepatitis B virus infection.

This clonotype has a handful of counts. A much larger clone sits a single nucleotide away, making a read error possible. The chain combines TRBV6-1 with TRBJ1-1; 7 nucleotides match TRBD1. The ends lost 5 bases at V and 2 bases at J; junction bases unmatched: 5. This CDR3 is 14 amino acids long. The germline V gene encodes CDR1 MNHNS and CDR2 SASEGT. The CDR3 is CASSRQGSNTEAFF. As DNA, the CDR3 is TGTGCCAGCAGTAGACAGGGAAGTAACACTGAAGCTTTCTTT.

This clonotype was detected only a few times. This chain joins TRBV4-1 and TRBJ2-7; TRBD2 aligns across 8 bases. CDR1 and CDR2 (germline): MGHRA, YSYEKL. With 1 base clipped from V and 4 bases from J, the junction kept 12 bases outside the gene matches. The CDR3 sequence is 17 residues long. The CDR3 loop is CASSQGGGSAGGYEQYF. The CDR3 bases are TGCGCCAGCAGCCAAGGGGGGGGGTCTGCGGGAGGTTACGAGCAGTACTTC.